Detailed here is one T cell receptor beta chain. Its antigen remains unidentified. These data originate in a study of PD-1 blockade in classical Hodgkin lymphoma. Study findings and constraints: Baseline diversity in complete responders resembled that of newly diagnosed patients. TCR diversity in CD4+, not CD8+, cells rose significantly by C4D1.

The method was immunoSEQ multiplex PCR; TCRdb's version includes in-frame clones alone and lacks a portion of them. The table includes about 94,000 clones, 93% detected once. Time point here: cycle 4 day 1 (C4D1), after less than 7 weeks of nivolumab. No patient escaped relapse after autologous stem cell transplantation, and brentuximab vedotin exposure varied. The CDR3 covers 15 residues. The junction had 2 bases not matched to a gene; V was cut back by 0 bases and J by 3 bases. Germline CDR1 reads LGHNA; CDR2 reads YNFKEQ. The TCR originated in a human donor with classical Hodgkin lymphoma. Material: peripheral blood mononuclear cells (PBMCs), obtained before the fourth cycle of nivolumab. V usage is TRBV4-2 and J usage is TRBJ2-1; 7 bases are a match to TRBD2. CDR3 in DNA: TGTGCCAGCAGCCAAGAGGGCGGGAGCTACAATGAGCAGTTCTTC. This translates into CASSQEGGSYNEQFF.